These T cell receptor beta chains were read from a single sample in a study of early stage breast cancer tumors. Assay: immunoSEQ multiplex PCR; the TCRdb copy retains only in-frame clones and omits some. The table records around 30,000 clones, 55% to 75% of them present only once. Sequencing was carried out using blood. These receptors all come from a person between 50 and 60 years old with breast cancer. Both conserved end residues are part of each CDR3. The D gene is left open where the match is weak. Clone size appears in some rows only: once, few, many, or a class for an expanded clone.

clone_size	v_call	j_call	d_call	cdr3_nt	cdr3_aa
-	TRBV4-3	TRBJ2-6	TRBD1	TGCGCCAGCAGCCAAGATAGGTCCGGAACAGGGGCCAGCTCTGGGGCCAACGTCCTGACTTTC	CASSQDRSGTGASSGANVLTF
-	TRBV5-1	TRBJ1-2	-	TGCGCCAGCAGCTCCCCGGGACACGCCTATGGCTACACCTTC	CASSSPGHAYGYTF
-	TRBV25-1	TRBJ2-3	-	TGTGCCAGCAGTGAATATGGGGGCAAAGCGGGGGATACGCAGTATTTT	CASSEYGGKAGDTQYF
-	TRBV7-8	TRBJ2-1	TRBD2	TGTGCCAGCAGCTTAGAGGCAGCGGGAGCCACCAGCTCCTACAATGAGCAGTTCTTC	CASSLEAAGATSSYNEQFF
few	TRBV10-3	TRBJ2-7	-	TGTGCCATCAGTGAGTCGGAGGGGGCCGTCCTTGGGTACGAGCAGTACTTC	CAISESEGAVLGYEQYF
-	TRBV7-2	TRBJ2-3	TRBD2	TGTGCCAGCAGCTCCCCAATACTAGCGTCCACAGATACGCAGTATTTT	CASSSPILASTDTQYF
-	TRBV5-1	TRBJ2-1	TRBD1	TGCGCCAGCAGTGAGGGGACAGGTTCCTACAATGAGCAGTTCTTC	CASSEGTGSYNEQFF
-	TRBV30	TRBJ1-4	-	TGTGCCTGGAGTCCCCTCAATGAAAAACTGTTTTTT	CAWSPLNEKLFF
-	TRBV30	TRBJ1-1	-	TGTGCCTGGAGTGTACTGGACACTGAAGCTTTCTTT	CAWSVLDTEAFF
-	TRBV15	TRBJ2-3	TRBD2	TGTGCCACCAGCAGAGATCGGGCGGGAGTTGCAGATACGCAGTATTTT	CATSRDRAGVADTQYF
-	TRBV6-5	TRBJ2-1	TRBD2	TGTGCCAGCAGGAAACTAGCGGGAGTAAGAAATGAGCAGTTCTTC	CASRKLAGVRNEQFF
-	TRBV29-1	TRBJ1-1	-	TGCAGCGTTGATGGGGGGCGGAGGAACACTGAAGCTTTCTTT	CSVDGGRRNTEAFF
many	TRBV7-3	TRBJ2-7	TRBD2	TGTGCCAGCAGCTTACACCCCAGCGGGAGCTGGGATGAGCAGTACTTC	CASSLHPSGSWDEQYF
-	TRBV9	TRBJ2-2	TRBD2	TGTGCCAGCAGCGAAACTAGCGGGAGGGTCGCGAACACCGGGGAGCTGTTTTTT	CASSETSGRVANTGELFF
-	TRBV7-8	TRBJ2-1	-	TGTGCCAGCAGGTTACTGGGTGAGCAGTTCTTC	CASRLLGEQFF
-	TRBV30	TRBJ2-2	TRBD1	TGTGCCTGGAGTGTACCATCAGGGGGAAGGTTCACCGGGGAGCTGTTTTTT	CAWSVPSGGRFTGELFF
few	TRBV5-6	TRBJ1-2	TRBD1	TGTGCCAGCAGCCGCTGGACAGGGCATGGCTACACCTTC	CASSRWTGHGYTF
few	TRBV28	TRBJ2-4	-	TGTGCCAGCAGGGGGACACTTCTAGCCAAAAACATTCAGTACTTC	CASRGTLLAKNIQYF
-	TRBV9	TRBJ2-7	-	TGTGCCAGCAGCGTAGCTACGTCCAGCGAGCAGTACTTC	CASSVATSSEQYF
-	TRBV2	TRBJ2-3	TRBD2	TGTGCCAGCCGGGGGGGACGAGCGGGTTATGCAGATACGCAGTATTTT	CASRGGRAGYADTQYF
-	TRBV5-1	TRBJ1-2	-	TGCGCCAGCAGCTTGGCACCCGGGGCCCCGAAGGCCTACGGCTACACCTTC	CASSLAPGAPKAYGYTF
-	TRBV5-6	TRBJ1-4	-	TGTGCCAGCAGCTCGGGGACATCTGAAAAACTGTTTTTT	CASSSGTSEKLFF
-	TRBV2	TRBJ2-2	-	TGTGCCAGCAGTGTTGGGAACACCGGGGAGCTGTTTTTT	CASSVGNTGELFF
-	TRBV6-1	TRBJ2-1	-	TGTGCCAGCAGTGAAGGGACAACCCATAACAATGAGCAGTTCTTC	CASSEGTTHNNEQFF
-	TRBV5-1	TRBJ1-4	-	TGCGCCAGCAGGGAGACGGTTGCAACTAATGAAAAACTGTTTTTT	CASRETVATNEKLFF
once	TRBV6-1	TRBJ2-1	TRBD2	TGTGCCAGCAGCAGACTAGCGGGTGACTACAATGAGCAGTTCTTC	CASSRLAGDYNEQFF
-	TRBV20-1	TRBJ1-1	-	TGCAGTGCTAGTCGGGGGGGCAAAGCTTTCTTT	CSASRGGKAFF
-	TRBV30	TRBJ2-7	-	TGTGCCCAGTCTATCACCCCCCATGGATACGAGCAGTACTTC	CAQSITPHGYEQYF
-	TRBV6-6	TRBJ1-2	-	TGTGCCAGCAGCCCATTGGGAGACGGGAACTATGGCTACACCTTC	CASSPLGDGNYGYTF
-	TRBV27	TRBJ2-1	-	TGTGCCAGCAGTTTAGGGTACGGGCGAGGTGAGCAGTTCTTC	CASSLGYGRGEQFF